This TCR beta chain was captured by sequencing in a study of cytotoxic CD8 clonotypes in ibrutinib-treated CLL. Assay used: immunoSEQ multiplex PCR; TCRdb lists only in-frame clones, some missing. Seen here are over 250,000 clones, more than 70% observed once, and the top ten hold roughly 5.7%. The CDR3 spans 12 residues. V was pared by 10 bases and J by 2 bases, with 5 bases of the junction left unmatched. Germline CDR1 is SNHLY and CDR2 is FYNNEI. V is TRBV2 and J is TRBJ2-7, with 7 bases that match TRBD1. The clonotype was recovered from a human donor with chronic lymphocytic leukemia. The input for sequencing was PBMCs, taken at disease progression, from a patient treated with ibrutinib. The CDR3 here is CATHRGTYEQYF. CDR3 DNA: TGTGCCACCCACAGGGGAACCTACGAGCAGTACTTC.